This paragraph reports one T cell receptor (beta chain). Its antigen remains unidentified. The data derive from a study of T cell responses to AZD1222 COVID-19 vaccine. Using immunoSEQ multiplex PCR, the repertoire was profiled, and TCRdb retains in-frame clones only, with some absent. The sample yields tens of thousands of clones, 70% to 90% seen once. Study results and limitations: Per reports, nearly half of all spike-specific TCRs target regions that are unmutated in variants. Across spike, vaccine-associated CD4 TCRs were found, dominant at 160-218 and 743-854. Just six or seven AZD1222 recipients tested seropositive at baseline.

V was shortened by 5 bases and J by 7 bases, with 19 bases between the two germline ends. This CDR3 is 15 amino acids long. Germline values: CDR1 SGHNT, CDR2 YYREEE (reference sequence). The genes are TRBV5-4 and TRBJ2-4, with D perhaps matching TRBD1 or TRBD2 (6 bases each). This clonotype was sampled from an adult in good health. The material sequenced was peripheral blood, taken on day 0 of AZD1222 vaccination. This chain's CDR3 is CASSFQGTGGNIQYF. CDR3 bases: TGTGCCAGCAGTTTCCAGGGGACTGGGGGGAACATTCAGTACTTC.